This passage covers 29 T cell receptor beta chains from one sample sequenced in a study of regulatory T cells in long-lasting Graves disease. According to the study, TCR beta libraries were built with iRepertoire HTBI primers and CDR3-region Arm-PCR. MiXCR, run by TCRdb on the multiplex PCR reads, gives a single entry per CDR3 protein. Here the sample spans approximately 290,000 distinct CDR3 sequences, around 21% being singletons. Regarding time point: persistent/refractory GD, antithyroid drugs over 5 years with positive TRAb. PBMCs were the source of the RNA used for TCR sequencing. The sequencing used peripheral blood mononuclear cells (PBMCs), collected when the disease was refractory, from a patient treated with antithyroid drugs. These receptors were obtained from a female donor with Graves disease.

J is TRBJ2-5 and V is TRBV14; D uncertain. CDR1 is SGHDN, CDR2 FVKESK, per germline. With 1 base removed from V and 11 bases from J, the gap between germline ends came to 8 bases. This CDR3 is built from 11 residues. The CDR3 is CASSQVTVQYF. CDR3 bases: TGTGCCAGCAGCCAAGTCACGGTTCAGTACTTC. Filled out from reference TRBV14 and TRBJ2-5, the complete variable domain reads EAGVTQFPSHSVIEKGQTVTLRCDPISGHDNLYWYRRVMGKEIKFLLHFVKESKQDESGMPNNRFLAERTGGTYSTLKVQPAELEDSGVYFCASSQVTVQYFGPGTRLLVL.

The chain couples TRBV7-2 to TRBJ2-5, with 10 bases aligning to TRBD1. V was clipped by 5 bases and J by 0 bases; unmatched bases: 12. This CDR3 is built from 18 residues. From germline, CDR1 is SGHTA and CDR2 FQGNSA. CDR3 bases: TGTGCCAGCAGCCTGGGACAGGGGTCACTTCTATACCAAGAGACCCAGTACTTC. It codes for CASSLGQGSLLYQETQYF.

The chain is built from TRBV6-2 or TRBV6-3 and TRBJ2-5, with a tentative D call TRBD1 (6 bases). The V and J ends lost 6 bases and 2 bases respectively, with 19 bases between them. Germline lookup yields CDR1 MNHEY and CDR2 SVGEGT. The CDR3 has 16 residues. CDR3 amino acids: CASRTRDTREQETQYF. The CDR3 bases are TGTGCCAGCAGAACCCGGGACACAAGGGAACAAGAGACCCAGTACTTC.

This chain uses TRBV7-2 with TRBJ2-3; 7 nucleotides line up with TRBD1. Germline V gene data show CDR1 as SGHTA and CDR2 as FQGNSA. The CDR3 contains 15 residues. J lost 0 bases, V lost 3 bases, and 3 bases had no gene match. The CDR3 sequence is CASSFEGQSTDTQYF. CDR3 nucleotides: TGTGCCAGCAGCTTTGAGGGACAGAGCACAGATACGCAGTATTTT.

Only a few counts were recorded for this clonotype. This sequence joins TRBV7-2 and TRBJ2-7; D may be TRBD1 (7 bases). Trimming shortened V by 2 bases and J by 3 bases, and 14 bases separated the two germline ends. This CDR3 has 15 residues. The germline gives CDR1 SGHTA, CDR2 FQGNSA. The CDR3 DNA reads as TGTGCCAGCAGCTTACCCCAGGGGGGTAACTACGAGCAGTACTTC. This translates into CASSLPQGGNYEQYF.

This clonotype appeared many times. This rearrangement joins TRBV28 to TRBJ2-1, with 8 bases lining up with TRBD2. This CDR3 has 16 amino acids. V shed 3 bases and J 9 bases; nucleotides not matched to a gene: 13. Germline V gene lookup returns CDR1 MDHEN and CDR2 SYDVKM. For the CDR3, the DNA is TGTGCCAGCAGTTTCCTCACCCCCGGGGGGGCCGGTGAGCAGTTCTTC. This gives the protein CASSFLTPGGAGEQFF.

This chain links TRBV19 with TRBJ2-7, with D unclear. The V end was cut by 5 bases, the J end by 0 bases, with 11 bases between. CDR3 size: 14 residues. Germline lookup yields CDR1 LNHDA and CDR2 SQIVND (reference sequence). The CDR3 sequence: CASSFDHLSYEQYF. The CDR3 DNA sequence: TGTGCCAGTAGTTTCGACCACCTCTCCTACGAGCAGTACTTC. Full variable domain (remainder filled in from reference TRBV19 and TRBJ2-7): DGGITQSPKYLFRKEGQNVTLSCEQNLNHDAMYWYRQDPGQGLRLIYYSQIVNDFQKGDIAEGYSVSREKKESFPLTVTSAQKNPTAFYLCASSFDHLSYEQYFGPGTRLTVT.

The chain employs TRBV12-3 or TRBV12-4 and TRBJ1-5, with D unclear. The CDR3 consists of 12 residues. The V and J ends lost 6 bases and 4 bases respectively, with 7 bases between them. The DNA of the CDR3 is TGTGCCAGCAGCCATCTGAATCAGCCCCAGCATTTT. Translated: CASSHLNQPQHF.

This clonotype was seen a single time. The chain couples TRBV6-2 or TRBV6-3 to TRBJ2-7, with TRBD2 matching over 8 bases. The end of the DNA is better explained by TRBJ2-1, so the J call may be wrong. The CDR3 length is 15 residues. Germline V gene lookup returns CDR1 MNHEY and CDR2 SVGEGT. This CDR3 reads CASNGAGAHYNEQFF. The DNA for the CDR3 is TGTGCCAGCAACGGAGCGGGAGCCCACTACAATGAGCAGTTCTTC.

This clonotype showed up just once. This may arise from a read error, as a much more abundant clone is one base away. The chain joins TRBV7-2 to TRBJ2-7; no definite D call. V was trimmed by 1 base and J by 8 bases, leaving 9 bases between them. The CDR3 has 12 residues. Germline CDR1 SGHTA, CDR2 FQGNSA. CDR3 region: CASSLEVQQQYF. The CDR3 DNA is TGTGCCAGCAGCTTAGAAGTCCAACAGCAGTACTTC.

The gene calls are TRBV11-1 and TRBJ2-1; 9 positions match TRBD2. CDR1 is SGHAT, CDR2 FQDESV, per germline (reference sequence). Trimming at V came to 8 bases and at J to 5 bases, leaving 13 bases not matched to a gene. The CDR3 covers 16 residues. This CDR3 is CASDLGSRGGDNEQFF. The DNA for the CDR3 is TGTGCCAGCGACCTGGGATCGCGGGGGGGAGACAATGAGCAGTTCTTC.

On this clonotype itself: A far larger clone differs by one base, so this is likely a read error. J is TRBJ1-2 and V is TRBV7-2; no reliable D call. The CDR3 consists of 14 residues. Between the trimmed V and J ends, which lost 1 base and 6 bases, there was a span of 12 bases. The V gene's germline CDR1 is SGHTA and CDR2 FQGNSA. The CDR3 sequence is CASSLDVGSHGYTF. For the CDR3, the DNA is TGTGCCAGCAGCTTAGACGTGGGTTCCCATGGCTACACCTTC.

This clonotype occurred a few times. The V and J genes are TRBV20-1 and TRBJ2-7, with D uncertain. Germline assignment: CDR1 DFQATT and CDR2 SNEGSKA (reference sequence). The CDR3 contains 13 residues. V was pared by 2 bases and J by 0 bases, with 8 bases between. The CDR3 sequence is CSARLEGSYEQYF. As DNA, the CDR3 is TGCAGTGCTAGACTAGAAGGCTCCTACGAGCAGTACTTC.

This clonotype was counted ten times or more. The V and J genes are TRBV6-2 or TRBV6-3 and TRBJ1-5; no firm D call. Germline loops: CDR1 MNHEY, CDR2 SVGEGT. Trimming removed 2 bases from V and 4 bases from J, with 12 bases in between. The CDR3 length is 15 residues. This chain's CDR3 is CASSYGRAMNQPQHF. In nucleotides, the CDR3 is TGTGCCAGCAGTTACGGGCGGGCCATGAATCAGCCCCAGCATTTT.

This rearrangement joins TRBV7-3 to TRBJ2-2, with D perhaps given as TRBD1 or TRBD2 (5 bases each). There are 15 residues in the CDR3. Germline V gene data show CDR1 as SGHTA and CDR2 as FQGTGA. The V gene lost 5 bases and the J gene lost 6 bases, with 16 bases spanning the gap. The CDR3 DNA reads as TGTGCCAGCAGCATCCGGGACCAACCCCCCGGGGAGCTGTTTTTT. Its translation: CASSIRDQPPGELFF. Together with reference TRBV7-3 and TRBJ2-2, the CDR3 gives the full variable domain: GAGVSQTPSNKVTEKGKYVELRCDPISGHTALYWYRQSLGQGPEFLIYFQGTGAADDSGLPNDRFFAVRPEGSVSTLKIQRTERGDSAVYLCASSIRDQPPGELFFGEGSRLTVL.

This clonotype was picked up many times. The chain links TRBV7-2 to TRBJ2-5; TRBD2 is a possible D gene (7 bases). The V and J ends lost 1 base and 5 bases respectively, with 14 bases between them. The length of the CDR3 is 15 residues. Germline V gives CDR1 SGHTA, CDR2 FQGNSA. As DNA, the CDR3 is TGTGCCAGCAGCTTAGGTTGGGGGGGCGCGGAGACCCAGTACTTC. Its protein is CASSLGWGGAETQYF.

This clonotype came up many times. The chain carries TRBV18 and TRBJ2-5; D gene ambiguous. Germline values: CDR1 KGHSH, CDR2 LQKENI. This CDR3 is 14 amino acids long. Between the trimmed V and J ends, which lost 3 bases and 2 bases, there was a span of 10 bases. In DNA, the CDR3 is TGTGCCAGCTCACCCTCCGCCACACAAGAGACCCAGTACTTC. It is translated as CASSPSATQETQYF.

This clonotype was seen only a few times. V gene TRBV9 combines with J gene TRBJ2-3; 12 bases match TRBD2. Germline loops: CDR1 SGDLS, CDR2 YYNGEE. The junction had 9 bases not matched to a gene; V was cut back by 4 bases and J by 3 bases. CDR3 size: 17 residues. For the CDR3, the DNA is TGTGCCAGCAGCCACGTCCCGACTAGCGGGAGTACAGATACGCAGTATTTT. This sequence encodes CASSHVPTSGSTDTQYF. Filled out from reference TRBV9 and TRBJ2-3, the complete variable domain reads DSGVTQTPKHLITATGQRVTLRCSPRSGDLSVYWYQQSLDQGLQFLIQYYNGEERAKGNILERFSAQQFPDLHSELNLSSLELGDSALYFCASSHVPTSGSTDTQYFGPGTRLTVL.

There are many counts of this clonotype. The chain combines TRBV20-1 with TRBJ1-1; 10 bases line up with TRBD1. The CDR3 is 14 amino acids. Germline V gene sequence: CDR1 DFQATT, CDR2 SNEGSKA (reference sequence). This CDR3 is CRGDRGNSGTEAFF. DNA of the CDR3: TGCAGAGGGGACAGGGGCAACTCGGGTACTGAAGCTTTCTTT.

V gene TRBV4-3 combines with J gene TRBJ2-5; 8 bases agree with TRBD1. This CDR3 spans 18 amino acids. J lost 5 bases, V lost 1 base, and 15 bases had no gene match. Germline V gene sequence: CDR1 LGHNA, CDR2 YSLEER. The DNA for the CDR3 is TGCGCCAGCAGCCAAGGAATCGGTCGGACAGGGATGGCGGAGACCCAGTACTTC. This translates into CASSQGIGRTGMAETQYF.

The CDR3 loop reads CASSLWAEETQYF. The DNA for the CDR3 is TGTGCCAGCAGCTTATGGGCTGAAGAGACCCAGTACTTC. This rearrangement joins TRBV7-9 to TRBJ2-5; D is unresolved. Trimming pared 2 bases from V and 3 bases from J, leaving 7 bases between. CDR1 SEHNR and CDR2 FQNEAQ come from the germline V gene (reference sequence). The CDR3 extends over 13 amino acids.

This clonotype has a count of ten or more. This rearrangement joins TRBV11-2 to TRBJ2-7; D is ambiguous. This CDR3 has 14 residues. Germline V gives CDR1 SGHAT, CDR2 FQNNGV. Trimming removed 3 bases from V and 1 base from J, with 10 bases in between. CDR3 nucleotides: TGTGCCAGCAGCTTGGAACGGGTATCCTACGAGCAGTACTTC. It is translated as CASSLERVSYEQYF.

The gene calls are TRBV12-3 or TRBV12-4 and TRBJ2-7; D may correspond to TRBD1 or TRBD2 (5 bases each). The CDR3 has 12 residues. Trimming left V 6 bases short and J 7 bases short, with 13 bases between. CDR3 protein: CASRAGTGEQYF. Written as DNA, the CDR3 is TGTGCCAGCAGAGCAGGGACGGGGGAGCAGTACTTC.

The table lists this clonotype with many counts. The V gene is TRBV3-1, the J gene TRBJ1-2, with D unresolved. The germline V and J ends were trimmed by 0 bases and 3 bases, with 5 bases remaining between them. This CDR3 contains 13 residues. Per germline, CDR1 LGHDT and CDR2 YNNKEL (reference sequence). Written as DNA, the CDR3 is TGTGCCAGCAGCCAAGATGTGGACTATGGCTACACCTTC. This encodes CASSQDVDYGYTF.

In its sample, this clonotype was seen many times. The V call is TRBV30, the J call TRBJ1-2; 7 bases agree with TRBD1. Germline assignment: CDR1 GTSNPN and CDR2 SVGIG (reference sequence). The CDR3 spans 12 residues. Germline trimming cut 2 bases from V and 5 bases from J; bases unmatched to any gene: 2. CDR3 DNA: TGTGCCTGGAGTCAACAGGGGTATGGCTACACCTTC. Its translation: CAWSQQGYGYTF.

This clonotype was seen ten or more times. CDR3 nucleotides: TGTGCCAGCAGTTACTCCCAGGGGGCATACTATGGCTACACCTTC. Translating gives CASSYSQGAYYGYTF. The J gene is TRBJ1-2, the V gene TRBV6-5, with TRBD1 matching 8 bases. V was pared by 0 bases and J by 3 bases, with 3 bases of the junction left unmatched. This CDR3 region has 15 residues. CDR1 is MNHEY and CDR2 is SVGAGI in the germline V gene.

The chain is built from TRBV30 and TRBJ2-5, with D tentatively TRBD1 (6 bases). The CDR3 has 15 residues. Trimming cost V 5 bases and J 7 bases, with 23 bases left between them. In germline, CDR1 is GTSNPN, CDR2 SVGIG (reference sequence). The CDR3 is CAWGGGIRGEGTQYF. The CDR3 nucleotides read TGTGCCTGGGGTGGTGGTATCAGGGGTGAGGGGACCCAGTACTTC.

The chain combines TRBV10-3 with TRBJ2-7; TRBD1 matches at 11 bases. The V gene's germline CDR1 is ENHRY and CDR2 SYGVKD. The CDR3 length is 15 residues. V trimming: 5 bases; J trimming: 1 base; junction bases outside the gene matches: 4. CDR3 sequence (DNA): TGTGCCATCAGTCCGGGACAGGGGGTTTCCTACGAGCAGTACTTC. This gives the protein CAISPGQGVSYEQYF.

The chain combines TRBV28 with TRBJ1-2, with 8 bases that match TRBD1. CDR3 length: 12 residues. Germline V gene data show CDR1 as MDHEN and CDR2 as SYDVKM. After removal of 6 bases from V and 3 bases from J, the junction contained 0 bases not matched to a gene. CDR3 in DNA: TGTGCCAGCAGGACAGGGGACTATGGCTACACCTTC. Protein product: CASRTGDYGYTF.